A selection of T cell receptor beta chains follows, all from one sample in a study of immune evolution from preneoplasia to lung adenocarcinoma. The data were produced by immunoSEQ multiplex PCR, yet TCRdb's version contains in-frame clones alone and is incomplete. There are more than 4,000 clones in the sample; about 78% occur only once, and approximately 10% lies in the top ten. Sequencing input: FFPE minimally invasive lung adenocarcinoma tissue. These receptors all stem from a person aged 55-80 years with lung adenocarcinoma. Each CDR3 is given with its conserved first and last residue.

V gene,J gene,CDR3 protein
TRBV6-6,TRBJ2-2,CASSYEADSGELFF
TRBV6-5,TRBJ1-2,CASSYHRDSMLGYTF
TRBV2,TRBJ2-7,CASRADREGREQYF
TRBV5-1,TRBJ2-5,CASSLAASGGAETQYF
TRBV7-2,TRBJ2-2,CASSSGLAGGAPRSRELFF
TRBV5-1,TRBJ2-1,CASSLRGLGSSYNEQFF
TRBV7-9,TRBJ2-3,CASSSTGQGWGTDTQYF
TRBV30,TRBJ2-5,CAWSTRTGLETQYF
TRBV18,TRBJ2-2,CASSRNPENTGELFF
TRBV9,TRBJ1-1,CASSVAGFGAEAFF
TRBV28,TRBJ1-2,CASTGQEVNYGYTF
TRBV7-2,TRBJ2-3,CASSRSGTSGTDTQYF
TRBV9,TRBJ2-7,CASSPNPGQGVYEQYF
TRBV5-1,TRBJ1-3,CASSLGTSSGNTIYF
TRBV9,TRBJ2-3,CASSPTQGADTQYF
TRBV19,TRBJ2-1,CASSIVLAGDSSYNEQFF
TRBV28,TRBJ2-2,CASRTPGSGELFF
TRBV10-2,TRBJ1-5,CASRGGGGNQPQHF
TRBV9,TRBJ1-2,CASSGQDRVLDGYTF
TRBV11-3,TRBJ2-5,CASSSVTGQQETQYF
TRBV5-1,TRBJ1-1,CASTSPGRLNTEAFF
TRBV5-1,TRBJ2-6,CASSLSLSGANVLTF
TRBV5-1,TRBJ2-1,CASSRSGQGLDNEQFF
TRBV25-1,TRBJ2-7,CASRTTGWLDEQYF
TRBV7-2,TRBJ1-5,CASSLVAGSGNQPQHF
TRBV4-1,TRBJ2-1,CASSQGTGNYNEQFF
TRBV5-4,TRBJ1-2,CASSLGQGDYGYTF
TRBV7-2,TRBJ1-1,CASSLVGGNTEAFF
TRBV6-1,TRBJ2-2,CASSSLQGTGELFF
TRBV30,TRBJ2-1,CAWSVLGGTYNEQFF
TRBV11-3,TRBJ2-7,CASSSTLSSYEQYF
TRBV5-8,TRBJ2-5,CASSFLETQYF
TRBV5-1,TRBJ2-1,CASSFSTGDYNEQFF
TRBV4-3,TRBJ2-5,CASSQSLSQETQYF
TRBV19,TRBJ1-4,CASSTPGQGYEKLFF
TRBV11-3,TRBJ1-4,CASSLILRQTTNEKLFF
TRBV9,TRBJ1-1,CASSPRTGLNTEAFF
TRBV11-3,TRBJ2-5,CASSPRRGGLETQYF
TRBV6-6,TRBJ2-4,CASTGTRVAKNIQYF
TRBV27,TRBJ2-6,CASRNGPNSGANVLTF
TRBV4-1,TRBJ2-7,CASSQEGGWTASYEQYF
TRBV18,TRBJ1-2,CASSPEQGLTF
TRBV7-6,TRBJ1-4,CASSHQGEKLFF
TRBV6-6,TRBJ1-6,CASSYRDRGYSPLHF
TRBV7-6,TRBJ2-4,CASSLTEDNIQYF
TRBV30,TRBJ1-5,CAWREGSGNQPQHF
TRBV7-2,TRBJ1-1,CASRPGTAAPVFF
TRBV10-3,TRBJ2-5,CAISESNPSGGPGAQYF
TRBV30,TRBJ2-7,CAWSVRGSYEQYF
TRBV19,TRBJ1-2,CASSQRDRRYSNYGYTF
TRBV25-1,TRBJ2-3,CASSRDSPTQYF